This T cell receptor beta chain was retrieved from a study of regulatory T cells in long-lasting Graves disease. To note about this clonotype: What it binds is unknown.

General study points: Persistent patients had a count of shared public clonotypes (approximately 3,000) that exceeded that of new patients (almost 1,000).

Construction of TCR beta libraries relied on iRepertoire HTBI primers and on Arm-PCR targeting CDR3 regions. A single record per CDR3 protein comes from TCRdb applying MiXCR to the multiplex PCR reads. The sample records about 530,000 distinct CDR3 sequences, roughly 15% being singletons. Described time point: newly diagnosed GD, antithyroid drugs for less than 3 months. From RNA extracted from PBMCs, the TCR library was made. Patients of an endocrinology department in Xi'an, China, were included. Losses at the gene ends were 2 bases for V and 6 bases for J; bases not matched to a gene: 1. The CDR3 sequence is 12 residues long. These data also featured in a second study, about T cells in Graves' hyperthyroidism and ophthalmopathy. Per that paper: Diagnoses were established using clinical symptoms, serum thyroxine and TRAb, thyroid ultrasound and orbital computed tomography. With a median lead of roughly 6.2 months before onset, the model predicted ophthalmopathy.

The TCR sequence derives from a woman aged 35-60 years with Graves disease. The chain couples TRBV12-3 or TRBV12-4 to TRBJ2-7; 7 nucleotides line up with TRBD1. Sequences were derived from peripheral blood mononuclear cells (PBMCs), sampled at new diagnosis, from a patient treated with antithyroid drugs. CDR3 nucleotide sequence: TGTGCCAGCAGTTTATACAGGGGCGAGCAGTACTTC. It yields the protein CASSLYRGEQYF.